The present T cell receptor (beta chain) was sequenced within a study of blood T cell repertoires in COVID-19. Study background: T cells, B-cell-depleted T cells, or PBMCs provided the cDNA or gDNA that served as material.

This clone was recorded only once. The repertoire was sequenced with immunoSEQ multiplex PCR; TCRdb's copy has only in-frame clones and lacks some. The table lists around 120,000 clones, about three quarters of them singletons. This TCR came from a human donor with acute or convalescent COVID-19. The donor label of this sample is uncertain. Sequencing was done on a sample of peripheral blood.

The CDR3 DNA reads TGCGCCAGCAGCCAAGCCGACAGGGCCCCAAACTATGGCTACACCTTC. It encodes CASSQADRAPNYGYTF. V and J are TRBV4-1 and TRBJ1-2; TRBD1 matches 7 bases. V shed 1 base and J 2 bases; nucleotides not matched to a gene: 7. Germline CDR1 reads MGHRA; CDR2 reads YSYEKL. The CDR3 spans 16 residues.